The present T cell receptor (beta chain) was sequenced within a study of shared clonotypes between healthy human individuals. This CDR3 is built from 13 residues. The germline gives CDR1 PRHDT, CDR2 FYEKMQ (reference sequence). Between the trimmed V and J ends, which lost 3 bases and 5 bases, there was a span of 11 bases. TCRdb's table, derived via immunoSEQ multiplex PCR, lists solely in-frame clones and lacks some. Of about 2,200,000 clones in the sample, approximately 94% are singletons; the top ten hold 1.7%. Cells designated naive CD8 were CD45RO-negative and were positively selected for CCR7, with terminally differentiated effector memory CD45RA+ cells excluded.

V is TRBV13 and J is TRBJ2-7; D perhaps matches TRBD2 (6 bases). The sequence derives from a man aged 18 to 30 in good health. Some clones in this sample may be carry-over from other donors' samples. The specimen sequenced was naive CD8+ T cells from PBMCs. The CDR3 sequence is CASSLGLTNEQYF. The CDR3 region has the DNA TGTGCCAGCAGCTTGGGACTGACTAACGAGCAGTACTTC.